A single sample gave rise to the 30 T cell receptor beta chains below, sequenced in a study of T cells in Graves' hyperthyroidism and ophthalmopathy. TCR beta CDR3 region amplification was performed from RNA transcripts. RT-PCR in the first round (using the HTBI primer set) targeted the TCR CDR3. TCRdb redid the calling of the multiplex PCR reads with MiXCR, one entry per CDR3 protein. Of about 700,000 distinct CDR3 sequences listed, roughly 15% are singletons. The sample consisted of blood. Source of these receptors: a woman under 30 with Graves' hyperthyroidism.

Only a few counts were recorded for this clonotype. The rearrangement uses TRBV20-1 and TRBJ1-2; D is perhaps TRBD1 (6 bases). Trimming took off 1 base at V and 4 bases at J, with 13 bases between the two ends. The CDR3 is 14 amino acids. The germline V gene encodes CDR1 DFQATT and CDR2 SNEGSKA (reference sequence). CDR3 sequence reads: CSARGGGVAYGYTF. The CDR3 DNA follows: TGCAGTGCTAGAGGAGGGGGGGTGGCCTATGGCTACACCTTC.

The rearrangement links TRBV20-1 to TRBJ1-4; no definite D call. V lost 3 bases to trimming and J lost 5 bases, with 10 bases between them. This CDR3 has 13 amino acids. CDR1 DFQATT and CDR2 SNEGSKA come from the germline V gene (reference sequence). CDR3 loop: CSASSGPNEKLFF. DNA for the CDR3: TGCAGTGCTAGTTCAGGACCGAATGAAAAACTGTTTTTT.

The chain has TRBV9 and TRBJ2-7; 9 bases match TRBD2. The CDR3 has 15 residues. CDR1 and CDR2 (germline): SGDLS, YYNGEE. Unmatched junction bases numbered 3, after V lost 0 bases and J lost 2 bases. The DNA of the CDR3 is TGTGCCAGCAGCGTAGAAGCGGGAGGTCCCTACGAGCAGTACTTC. Amino acid sequence: CASSVEAGGPYEQYF.

The gene calls are TRBV20-1 and TRBJ2-2, with TRBD2 matching 10 bases. The CDR3 contains 14 residues. CDR1 and CDR2 from the germline V gene are DFQATT and SNEGSKA (reference sequence). The junction had 2 bases not matched to a gene; V was cut back by 0 bases and J by 7 bases. Written as DNA, the CDR3 is TGCAGTGCTAGAGAGGCTAGCGGGAGCGGGGAGCTGTTTTTT. Translated, it gives CSAREASGSGELFF.

In its sample, this clonotype was seen a few times. The V and J genes are TRBV19 and TRBJ1-5; weak D call: TRBD1 (6 bases). The V and J ends lost 5 bases and 0 bases respectively, with 17 bases between them. The germline V gene encodes CDR1 LNHDA and CDR2 SQIVND (reference sequence). This CDR3 has 17 amino acids. The CDR3 here is CASSPSTGTTSNQPQHF. In DNA, the CDR3 is TGTGCCAGTAGTCCGTCAACCGGGACAACTAGCAATCAGCCCCAGCATTTT.

V gene TRBV24-1 combines with J gene TRBJ2-5; 9 bases map to TRBD2. CDR1 is KGHDR, CDR2 SFDVKD, per germline. CDR3 size: 15 residues. Trimming removed 7 bases from V and 2 bases from J; junction bases left unmatched: 7. The CDR3 region is CATSPTSGTQETQYF. As DNA, the CDR3 is TGTGCCACCAGCCCGACTAGCGGAACACAAGAGACCCAGTACTTC.

In this sample, this clonotype turned up many times. The rearrangement links TRBV30 to TRBJ1-5, with 8 bases matching TRBD1. V lost 2 bases, J lost 4 bases, and 4 bases stayed unmatched. The CDR3 consists of 14 residues. CDR1 and CDR2 (germline): GTSNPN, SVGIG (reference sequence). The CDR3: CAWSSRTGNQPQHF. The CDR3 bases are TGTGCCTGGAGTTCCAGGACAGGGAATCAGCCCCAGCATTTT.

The gene calls are TRBV19 and TRBJ2-2, with D possibly TRBD1 on 6 matching bases. V lost 1 base and J lost 4, with 10 bases in between. Germline V lookup: CDR1 LNHDA, CDR2 SQIVND (reference sequence). This CDR3 spans 15 amino acids. CDR3 region: CASSIGGLGTGELFF. CDR3 DNA sequence: TGTGCCAGTAGTATAGGGGGGCTCGGCACCGGGGAGCTGTTTTTT.

CDR3 DNA sequence: TGTGCCAGCAGCCAAGAAGCACTAGCGGGAGACACCGGGGAGCTGTTTTTT. Its translation: CASSQEALAGDTGELFF. The chain joins TRBV7-2 to TRBJ2-2; TRBD2 matches 11 bases. The V gene end was trimmed by 5 bases and the J gene end by 3 bases; junction bases not matched to a gene: 8. The CDR3 length is 17 residues. Germline V gene sequence: CDR1 SGHTA, CDR2 FQGNSA.

This clonotype was seen many times. This chain connects TRBV27 to TRBJ2-4; D remains ambiguous. The CDR3 is 13 residues long. From germline, CDR1 is MNHEY and CDR2 SMNVEV (reference sequence). The V gene lost 6 bases and the J gene lost 1 base, with 7 bases spanning the gap. Here the CDR3 DNA reads TGTGCCAGCAGCCCCCCGGCCAAAAACATTCAGTACTTC. Its translation is CASSPPAKNIQYF.

A note on this clonotype: A much more abundant neighbour one base away suggests this may be a read error. The V call is TRBV7-8, the J call TRBJ2-7; the D gene is possibly TRBD2 (5 bases). CDR3 size: 16 residues. The germline gives CDR1 SGHVS, CDR2 FQNEAQ. CDR3 sequence: CANSFSEDDYFYEQYF. Here the CDR3 DNA reads TGTGCCAACAGCTTTTCGGAGGACGACTACTTCTACGAGCAGTACTTC. Using reference TRBV7-8 and TRBJ2-7 for the parts outside the CDR3, the full variable domain is GAGVSQSPRYKVAKRGQDVALRCDPISGHVSLFWYQQALGQGPEFLTYFQNEAQLDKSGLPSDRFFAERPEGSVSTLKIQRTQQEDSAVYLCANSFSEDDYFYEQYFGPGTRLTVT.

The chain uses TRBV25-1 and TRBJ1-3; 7 nucleotides match TRBD1. Germline CDR1 reads MGHDK; CDR2 reads SYGVNS. The CDR3 consists of 15 residues. V shed 3 bases, J shed 4 bases, and the junction held 6 bases outside the gene matches. The CDR3 DNA follows: TGTGCCAGCAGTGATATTGGGACAGCCGGAAACACCATATATTTT. Protein product: CASSDIGTAGNTIYF.

This clonotype was seen at least ten times. The chain carries TRBV20-1 and TRBJ2-7, with 12 bases aligning to TRBD2. J was trimmed by 0 bases and V by 3 bases; bases with no gene match: 6. This CDR3 has 16 residues. Per germline, CDR1 DFQATT and CDR2 SNEGSKA (reference sequence). CDR3 nucleotides: TGCAGTGCTAGCTCACTAGCGGGGGGAGGCTCCTACGAGCAGTACTTC. Its protein is CSASSLAGGGSYEQYF.

This clonotype showed up just a few times. The chain has TRBV11-3 and TRBJ2-2; 11 nucleotides line up with TRBD2. Germline CDR1 is SGHNT and CDR2 is YENEEA. CDR3 length equals 17 residues. The V gene end was trimmed by 5 bases and the J gene end by 3 bases; junction bases not matched to a gene: 8. Written as DNA, the CDR3 is TGTGCCAGCAGCCAGGGGGGACTAGCGGAGGACACCGGGGAGCTGTTTTTT. Translation: CASSQGGLAEDTGELFF.

This clonotype turned up a few times. The chain carries TRBV30 and TRBJ1-2; D is perhaps TRBD1 (5 bases). V dropped 4 bases and J dropped 5 bases, with 17 bases sitting between them. Germline CDR1 and CDR2: GTSNPN and SVGIG (reference sequence). The CDR3 has 14 amino acids. The CDR3 bases are TGTGCCTGGACTACCGGGACCCTTACATATGGCTACACCTTC. This sequence encodes CAWTTGTLTYGYTF. Full variable domain (rest looked up from reference TRBV30 and TRBJ1-2): SQTIHQWPATLVQPVGSPLSLECTVEGTSNPNLYWYRQAAGRGLQLLFYSVGIGQISSEVPQNLSASRPQDRQFILSSKKLLLSDSGFYLCAWTTGTLTYGYTFGSGTRLTVV.

This rearrangement joins TRBV5-6 to TRBJ2-7, with D perhaps TRBD1 (5 bases). Looked up from germline, CDR1 is SGHDT and CDR2 is YYEEEE. With 0 bases removed from V and 1 base from J, the gap between germline ends came to 14 bases. This CDR3 region has 16 residues. Here the CDR3 reads CASSLDRIGRSYEQYF. Here the CDR3 DNA reads TGTGCCAGCAGCTTGGACAGGATTGGAAGGTCCTACGAGCAGTACTTC.

This clonotype was seen repeatedly, ten times or more. The chain is built from TRBV27 and TRBJ2-1, with TRBD2 identical over 11 bases. CDR1 is MNHEY and CDR2 is SMNVEV in the germline V gene (reference sequence). V trimming: 0 bases; J trimming: 4 bases; junction bases outside the gene matches: 8. The length of the CDR3 is 18 residues. The DNA for the CDR3 is TGTGCCAGCAGTTTATCCCGCCATAGCGGGAGGGCGTACAATGAGCAGTTCTTC. This encodes CASSLSRHSGRAYNEQFF.

This clonotype was seen only a few times. The J gene is TRBJ1-1, the V gene TRBV10-3, with 7 positions matching TRBD1. The germline V gene encodes CDR1 ENHRY and CDR2 SYGVKD. The CDR3 is 13 residues long. V shed 4 bases, J shed 6 bases, and the junction held 5 bases outside the gene matches. The DNA of the CDR3 is TGTGCCATCAGTGCCCTACAGGGGCCTGAAGCTTTCTTT. Translation: CAISALQGPEAFF.

In this sample, this clonotype turned up many times. The chain is built from TRBV20-1 and TRBJ1-1; D is perhaps TRBD1 (5 bases). CDR1 and CDR2 from the germline V gene are DFQATT and SNEGSKA (reference sequence). V shed 3 bases and J shed 1 base, with 12 bases lying between them. This CDR3 region has 14 residues. CDR3 sequence (DNA): TGCAGTGCTAGGGCGGGACGGACGAACACTGAAGCTTTCTTT. It translates to CSARAGRTNTEAFF.

This clonotype was recorded at least ten times. The chain carries TRBV24-1 and TRBJ2-1; 7 bases agree with TRBD1. CDR3 length: 18 residues. Trimming removed 0 bases from V and 9 bases from J; junction bases left unmatched: 16. Germline assignment: CDR1 KGHDR and CDR2 SFDVKD. CDR3 coding DNA: TGTGCCACCAGTGATTTGAAGGGACAGCTCTCGGCCACCACTGAGCAGTTCTTC. As protein: CATSDLKGQLSATTEQFF.

The chain uses TRBV5-5 and TRBJ2-3; the match to TRBD2 covers 13 bases. The CDR3 loop spans 18 amino acids. V was clipped by 0 bases and J by 4 bases; unmatched bases: 8. Germline CDR1 SGHKS, CDR2 YYEKEE (reference sequence). CDR3 nucleotide sequence: TGTGCCAGCAGCTTGGCCTTAACTAGCGGGAGGGGGCCAGATACGCAGTATTTT. This codes for CASSLALTSGRGPDTQYF.

This clonotype was seen a handful of times. The chain is built from TRBV4-3 and TRBJ2-1; TRBD2 aligns across 7 bases. Germline V gene lookup returns CDR1 LGHNA and CDR2 YSLEER. The V and J ends lost 0 bases and 2 bases, in that order; junction bases with no gene match: 4. The CDR3 is made up of 16 amino acids. The CDR3 loop is CASSQDPAGTYNEQFF. CDR3 coding DNA: TGCGCCAGCAGCCAAGATCCAGCGGGGACCTACAATGAGCAGTTCTTC.

This clonotype was seen a few times. V usage is TRBV18 and J usage is TRBJ1-2; a possible D gene is TRBD1 (6 bases). V gave up 1 base and J gave up 4 bases, with 10 bases separating them. Germline CDR1 reads KGHSH; CDR2 reads LQKENI. The CDR3 has 14 amino acids. DNA of the CDR3: TGTGCCAGCTCACCACGGTCAGGGGCCTATGGCTACACCTTC. It codes for CASSPRSGAYGYTF.

This clonotype turned up a few times. The chain is built from TRBV24-1 and TRBJ2-7; perhaps D is TRBD1 or TRBD2 (6 bases each). The CDR3 runs to 13 residues. Trimming removed 9 bases from V and 3 bases from J, with 14 bases in between. Germline CDR1 reads KGHDR; CDR2 reads SFDVKD. The CDR3: CATGGPIFYEQYF. As DNA, the CDR3 is TGTGCCACCGGGGGGCCGATCTTCTACGAGCAGTACTTC.

The rearrangement uses TRBV5-1 and TRBJ1-4; D is uncertain. The length of the CDR3 is 13 residues. Trimming removed 0 bases from V and 8 bases from J, with 8 bases in between. The germline gives CDR1 SGHRS, CDR2 YFSETQ. In DNA, the CDR3 is TGCGCCAGCAGCTTGGATCAACGCGAAAAACTGTTTTTT. It is translated as CASSLDQREKLFF.

This clonotype was counted ten times or more. The chain links TRBV28 to TRBJ2-1; tentative D call: TRBD2 (5 bases). This CDR3 contains 13 residues. V lost 4 bases to trimming and J lost 12 bases, with 16 bases between them. The germline V gene encodes CDR1 MDHEN and CDR2 SYDVKM. CDR3 in DNA: TGTGCCAGCAGTTCCGACTACCGGGTGGGGCAGTTCTTC. Its protein product is CASSSDYRVGQFF.

This clonotype was counted ten times or more. This chain joins TRBV12-3 or TRBV12-4 and TRBJ2-1, with 12 nucleotides matching TRBD2. CDR3 length: 19 residues. J gave up 2 bases and V 1 base, and 9 bases lay outside the gene matches. The CDR3 region has the DNA TGTGCCAGCAGTTTAGGGACTAGCGGGGAGTGGGTTACCTACAATGAGCAGTTCTTC. Its protein is CASSLGTSGEWVTYNEQFF.

This clonotype has at least ten counts. J is TRBJ2-1 and V is TRBV7-2; possibly TRBD1 for D (5 bases). Per germline, CDR1 SGHTA and CDR2 FQGNSA. The CDR3 runs to 15 residues. V was shortened by 3 bases and J by 0 bases, with 9 bases between the two germline ends. Written as DNA, the CDR3 is TGTGCCAGCAGCTTGGAAGGGGACTCCTACAATGAGCAGTTCTTC. This gives the protein CASSLEGDSYNEQFF. The whole variable domain, remainder taken from reference TRBV7-2 and TRBJ2-1, is GAGVSQSPSNKVTEKGKDVELRCDPISGHTALYWYRQSLGQGLEFLIYFQGNSAPDKSGLPSDRFSAERTGGSVSTLTIQRTQQEDSAVYLCASSLEGDSYNEQFFGPGTRLTVL.

About this clonotype itself: A junction boundary mismatches the germline segment, possibly from a read error. The rearrangement links TRBV7-9 to TRBJ1-4; D unclear. The CDR3 length is 15 residues. CDR1 is SEHNR and CDR2 is FQNEAQ in the germline V gene (reference sequence). The CDR3 region has the DNA TGTGCCAGCAGCGCGGAGGGAGGCTCTAATGGAAAACTGTTTTTT. This translates into CASSAEGGSNGKLFF.

This clonotype was seen a handful of times. V and J are TRBV28 and TRBJ1-2; tentative D call: TRBD1 (5 bases). V was shortened by 7 bases and J by 4 bases, with 16 bases between the two germline ends. This CDR3 has 14 residues. Germline loops: CDR1 MDHEN, CDR2 SYDVKM. CDR3 protein: CASTTRGGFYGYTF. The CDR3 region has the DNA TGTGCCAGCACCACTCGGGGGGGTTTCTATGGCTACACCTTC.